This T cell receptor beta chain was observed in a study of blood T cell repertoires in COVID-19. Between the trimmed V and J ends, which lost 7 bases and 3 bases, there was a span of 18 bases. Germline values: CDR1 LNHDA, CDR2 SQIVND (reference sequence). The CDR3 sequence is 15 residues long. This clone was seen only a few times. Clones were read by immunoSEQ multiplex PCR, and TCRdb kept only the in-frame ones, dropping some. The table includes approximately 160,000 clones, around four fifths detected once. The clonotype comes from a man between 65 and 85 years old with acute or convalescent COVID-19. The rearrangement links TRBV19 to TRBJ2-5; D perhaps matches TRBD1 (5 bases). The sample comprised peripheral blood. CDR3 nucleotide sequence: TGTGCCAGTACCTTAAGGTCGGGCAGGGAAGAGACCCAGTACTTC. Protein: CASTLRSGREETQYF.